The entry that follows covers one T cell receptor beta chain sequence. Its antigen is still unknown. The sample originates from a study of T cell repertoires in cytomegalovirus infection. MiXCR was run by TCRdb on the reads, yielding one entry per CDR3 protein. The sample has hundreds of thousands of distinct CDR3 sequences; roughly 33% are singletons. Study-wide results and caveats: The study found HLA-C-restricted CMV-specific TCR beta clonotypes dominating the ex vivo response.

This CDR3 contains 12 residues. From germline, CDR1 is ENHRY and CDR2 SYGVKD. Trimming removed 6 bases from V and 9 bases from J, with 12 bases in between. The rearrangement links TRBV10-3 to TRBJ2-1; D is perhaps TRBD2 (6 bases). The clonotype comes from a human donor in good health (CMV status not recorded). Some clones in this sample may be carry-over from other donors' samples. The sequences come from cultured CD8+ T cells from PBMCs, collected from culture after CMV antigen stimulation. The CDR3 sequence: CAIREGRVEQFF. CDR3 coding DNA: TGTGCCATCAGGGAGGGGCGGGTTGAGCAGTTCTTC.